This T cell receptor (beta chain) was recovered during a study of blood T cell repertoires in COVID-19. Study information: PBMCs, B-cell-depleted T cells, or T cells provided the cDNA or gDNA that made up the material.

Original methodology: Estimated nucleated cell counts came from reference gene primer amplification. The protocol was immunoSEQ multiplex PCR, while the TCRdb copy is restricted to in-frame clones and leaves out a portion. V and J calls and clone size are copied from that table; D and trimming were computed from the DNA. There are around 94,000 clones in the sample; more than 85% occur only once, and 3% lies in the top ten. The CDR3 extends over 16 amino acids. Source material: peripheral blood. This chain links TRBV12-1 with TRBJ1-1; TRBD1 is taken as the D call from the table, unchecked against the DNA. TRBV12-1 is labeled a pseudogene. This sequence originates from a man between 45 and 60 years old with active or convalescent COVID-19. The CDR3, as DNA: TGTGCCAGCAGCCCCCCATCGGGACAGGGCAACACTGAAGCTTTCTTT. Amino acid sequence: CASSPPSGQGNTEAFF.